This T cell receptor (beta chain) came from a study of T cell repertoires in ileal Crohn's disease. Across the study: At surgery, about 36% of patients smoked, with median disease duration 7.9 years. About half received postoperative treatment, approximately 12 with thiopurines and 18 anti-TNF.

Whole-study results and caveats: Every patient over 26.8% clonality showed endoscopic recurrence. Clonal expansions were more frequent in active smokers than non-smokers at surgery.

Repertoires were generated with immunoSEQ multiplex PCR, while TCRdb's copy carries only in-frame clones and drops some. This table holds 3,000 to 3,500 clones, 78% found once. This clone was seen only a few times. The antigen remains undetermined. Surgical specimens yielded lamina propria lymphocytes, which were density-gradient separated and then sorted. Sequenced input: CD4+ T cells sorted from the ileum. The clonotype originates from an adult with Crohn's disease.

DNA for the CDR3: TGTGCCAGCAGCTCCCAGGGGGTAAGGGCCATAAACACTGAAGCTTTCTTT. Protein product: CASSSQGVRAINTEAFF. The chain has TRBV5-4 and TRBJ1-1; 7 bases match TRBD1. Losses at the gene ends were 3 bases for V and 2 bases for J; bases not matched to a gene: 13. CDR1 and CDR2 from the germline V gene are SGHNT and YYREEE (reference sequence). This CDR3 is 17 amino acids long.